Described below is a single T cell receptor beta chain sequence and its context. The antigen it recognizes is unknown. No base-level quality is on record; no much larger clone is a single base apart. In total, approximately 610 healthy bone marrow donors made up the cohort. At the time of sampling, all cohort members were nominally healthy, though unrecorded immune exposures were likely present. The donor was CMV seronegative and was included in the group of a few hundred seronegative cohort members. A peripheral blood sample was collected from each donor, and TCR beta sequencing was performed on peripheral blood mononuclear cells. The Qiagen DNeasy Blood Extraction Kit was used to extract genomic DNA from the blood cell samples. The data were obtained in a study of cytomegalovirus exposure and HLA in healthy donors (dated by TCRdb to about 2017). With regard to the full study: An earlier analysis of some 550 of the donors reported roughly 270 Gb of sequence data and 120 million or so unique TCR beta sequences from some 180 million T cells. Across around 400 genotyped donors of the cohort, an average of about 250,000 unique TCR beta nucleotide sequences per donor were sequenced, and 15% to 20% of those sequences were non-productive. Both class I and class II loci were covered by HLA typing, at four-digit resolution. The study aimed to test whether signatures of past pathogen exposure could be identified by cataloging public T cell receptors. Rather than drawing on any new phenotypic data, the later analysis identified candidate immune exposures from TCR beta sequences and the way those sequences occurred across donors. The study used immunosequencing to profile the T cell repertoires of approximately 630 subjects and linked those repertoires to cytomegalovirus serostatus. Every repertoire in the discovery cohort had been generated on one and the same sequencing platform. The number of donors typed differed by locus, with 629-630 for A, B, C, DRB1 and DQB1, around 500 for DQA1, nearly 610 for DPA1, and around 430 for DPB1. Because of strong linkage in the cohort, roughly five DR-DQ haplotypes were treated as single units for association and clustering. A later analysis re-analyzed previously published TCR beta repertoires from about 730 donors and added high-resolution HLA genotyping to study TCR occurrence patterns. In a later genetic analysis, genome-wide SNP genotypes for about 55% of the roughly 700 donors were used, and that subset was treated as a discovery cohort. Donor age, sex, ethnicity and CMV serostatus were collected together with the repertoire data. The study combined high-throughput TCR immunosequencing, statistical association of individual TCRs with disease status, and machine learning to predict cytomegalovirus infection status. Approximately 310 gigabases of sequencing data and around 87 million unique TCR sequences were included in an early release covering 550 to 800 HLA-typed donors. The genetic ancestry cluster associated with self-reported Caucasian donors included 65% to 90% of the 398 genotyped donors. Besides the first cohort of 550 to 750 subjects, a separate validation cohort made up of 120 different subjects was used. To decide whether each TCR beta V gene segment behaved as functional or pseudogenic, an earlier analysis of 587 of the donors relied on high-throughput TCR beta sequencing. Broad study findings and their caveats: In a later genetic analysis, fewer N-insertions in productive TCRs were reported among donors in an Asian-associated ancestry cluster than the approximately 710-donor mean. Because HLA typing was missing for some donors at each locus, association tests included only the typed subset. Several of the top co-occurrence clusters appeared to be linked to parvovirus B19, influenza, CMV and Epstein-Barr virus, according to a later analysis. While some public TCRs were present in many individuals, most TCR sequences turned up only very rarely across donors. A later analysis found that TCR association rates varied across HLA loci, with DRB1 alleles showing the most associated TCRs and HLA-C alleles the fewest. In vitro tests confirmed that a few of the cytomegalovirus-associated TCR beta chains recognize cytomegalovirus antigens. In a later analysis, most CMV-associated TCR beta chains were found to appear HLA-restricted, with HLA associations seemingly driven largely by CMV exposure. Linkage disequilibrium might explain the correlated functional status among segregating V segments, but an unknown experimental factor could not be ruled out. In a later analysis, HLA-associated TCR beta chains were found to be more clonally expanded and to have lower generation probabilities than equally common non-associated chains. In an earlier analysis of some 640 of the donors, most TCR beta V segments were observed in productive rearrangements about 87% or about 30% of the time, broadly matching IMGT annotations. A later analysis associated about 18,000 TCR beta sequences with specific HLA alleles at a false discovery rate of 0.05. In the study, some 160 TCR beta chains were listed as associated with cytomegalovirus. When HLA alleles, especially DR and DQ, strongly co-occurred, attributing TCR associations to individual alleles was difficult. Presence/absence analyses assumed roughly uniform sequencing depth across donors, an assumption that may not hold. The earlier analysis of 450 to 700 of the donors excluded roughly 16 rarely observed V segments, including chromosome 9 orphons, because counts were too low. Immune exposure information for the cohort was limited to CMV serostatus. In both the original and validation cohorts, the classifier was reported to diagnose cytomegalovirus status with high specificity and sensitivity. According to the authors, the approach could potentially be generalized to other disease states and immunological phenotypes. An association between a missense DCLRE1C variant and V-gene and J-gene trimming of TCR beta chains was found in a later genetic analysis and replicated in an independent cohort. A further reported finding was that TCR beta sequences accurately predicted the HLA-A and HLA-B alleles for most subjects in the first cohort. Because the 87-base-pair reads could not distinguish some IMGT-functional V segments, including TRBV6-2 and TRBV6-3, those segments were excluded. A cluster of highly shared sequence variants was judged likely to represent a technical artifact of the sequencing pipeline. The cohort was sequenced for TCR beta chains only, and without alpha or paired-chain data the features that could be detected were limited.

Library preparation employed the immunoSEQ multiplex PCR assay. A mixture of 60 forward primers for TCR Vbeta segments and 13 reverse primers for TCR Jbeta segments was used in the multiplex PCR. Amplification of the CDR3 region of rearranged TCR beta genes was performed with a multiplex PCR assay on genomic DNA. The Illumina HiSeq System was used to sequence the amplified TCR beta libraries as 87-base-pair reads. Per the authors' processing: A later analysis tallied 75 million to 95 million unique TCR beta chains across the 600 to 700 repertoires, and approximately 9.9 million of those chains were shared by two or more donors. Raw reads were error-corrected and collapsed into unique sequences by a nearest-neighbor algorithm in which closely related sequences were merged to remove PCR and sequencing errors. V, D and J gene segments were assigned by aligning CDR3 sequences to IMGT reference sequences. For a sequence to be retained, a match of at least six nucleotides to both a V gene segment and a J gene segment was required. A rearrangement counted as productive if the CDR3 had no stop codons and remained in frame with V and J, and every other rearrangement counted as non-productive. Following IMGT convention, CDR3 was defined as the stretch from the second conserved V-encoded cysteine to the conserved J-encoded phenylalanine. In an earlier analysis of around 540 of the donors, sequences lacking an unambiguous match to a single V gene segment were excluded. An earlier analysis of fewer than 750 of the donors called V segments functional above 56.7% productive rearrangements and segregating when the between-donor standard deviation exceeded 5%. A statistical classification framework was built to diagnose cytomegalovirus status from the catalog of TCR beta chain sequences. In a later analysis, TCR nucleotide sequences were compared against IMGT/GENE-DB human TR gene sequences so that V and J genes could be assigned. In a later analysis, CDR3 sequences and most-parsimonious VDJ recombination scenarios were assigned using the TCRdist pipeline. A later analysis defined each TCR beta chain by its CDR3 amino acid sequence plus V-gene family, and excluded reads lacking a unique V-gene family. In a later analysis, 500 to 650 highly shared, low-generation-probability nucleotide sequences were removed to address suspected cross-contamination and a sequencing artifact. A later analysis calculated a clonal expansion index for each public chain from normalized within-repertoire ranks of inferred template counts. Generation probabilities in a later analysis came from a VDJ recombination model fitted to out-of-frame rearrangements, and those results were checked against IGoR. A later analysis scored TCR-TCR, TCR-HLA and TCR-CMV co-occurrence with hypergeometric tests, applying a repertoire-size bias correction to TCR pairs. A later analysis estimated false discovery rates by permuting HLA or CMV assignments 20 times. A later analysis grouped co-occurring TCRs with DBSCAN, adding TCRdist sequence similarity when clustering within HLA-allele-positive subsets. For co-occurrence clustering, repertoires with fewer than 30,000 or more than 120,000 public chains were excluded, along with about five repertoires with anomalous nucleotide sharing. The table comes from immuneACCESS by way of TCRdb, which keeps in-frame sequences with V and J called. Part of the clones is missing from these tables; in studies checked, under half for an unresolved V gene and the rest for unknown reasons. Clone size and the V and J calls come from that table; the DNA yielded D and trimming. Recorded for this sample are 110,000 or so clones; 69% of them occurred a single time. The ten top clones hold roughly 3.2% of the sample.

Relative to germline, V is 7 bases shorter and J is 0 bases shorter, with 13 bases between their ends. The cysteine opens and the phenylalanine closes a CDR3 of 15 amino acids. Of the read, only the CDR3 DNA is kept; its 45 bases are in frame from base 1. CDR1 and CDR2 (SGHVS, FQNEAQ) derive from the germline V gene. The chain joins TRBV7-8 to TRBJ2-1, with no confidently assigned D gene. This TCR was sampled from a man younger than 45 in good health and CMV-seronegative. The sequencing sample was made of PBMCs. Here is the DNA: TGTGCCAGCAACGGTCTGGTTAGCTCCTACAATGAGCAGTTCTTC. Translated, it reads CASNGLVSSYNEQFF.